This T cell receptor (beta chain) was retrieved from a study of CDR3 diversity in severe acne (dated by TCRdb to between 2018 and 2021). As for this clonotype: The clone's antigen remains unknown. Base qualities were left out, and no much larger clone turns up one base away.

In the germline V gene (reference sequence), CDR1 corresponds to DFQATT and CDR2 to SNEGSKA. The junction carries 17 bases between V and J, which are trimmed by 1 base and 8 bases respectively. The CDR3 sequence holds 14 residues, the cysteine and phenylalanine included. Just CDR3 DNA is preserved here, 42 bases in frame from base 1. The library relied on PCR. The sample was run on an Illumina HiSeq 2000. TCRdb trimmed the raw reads at Q25, called clones with MiXCR and kept productive beta chains. Duplicate CDR3 protein sequences are folded into a single record with the most common DNA and genes. The sample table records tens of thousands of distinct CDR3 sequences; under 55% of these occur just once. Of the sample, 11% is held by the ten largest clones.

Input material: blood. This chain is built from TRBV20-1 and TRBJ1-2; the D gene cannot be resolved reliably. The clonotype originates from a male donor with severe acne vulgaris. In nucleotide form, the sequence is TGCAGTGCTAGAGGTCTCCTCGAAGGAGGCGGCTACACCTTC. The translation is CSARGLLEGGGYTF.